This passage covers 17 T cell receptor beta chains from one sample sequenced in a study of T cell clonality in common variable immunodeficiency. The method was immunoSEQ multiplex PCR; TCRdb's version includes in-frame clones alone and lacks a portion of them. There are under 40,000 clones in the sample, none observed a single time. The sequencing input was peripheral blood mononuclear cells. These receptors were collected from a person aged 18 to 70 in good health.

By sample fraction, this clone is medium-sized (0.01 to 0.1%). The missing CDR3 end, 3 residues past where the read stops, is filled in from the germline J gene. The V gene is TRBV14, the J gene TRBJ2-3, with TRBD2 matching 8 bases. CDR1 and CDR2 (germline): SGHDN, FVKESK. The CDR3 extends over 15 amino acids. This CDR3 is CASSQLGRGLVAQYF. The sequenced CDR3 bases are TGTGCCAGCAGCCAATTAGGGAGGGGACTAGTGGCG.

In this sample, this clone turned up many times. From the germline J gene comes the end of the CDR3, since the read stops 3 residues before it. The chain uses TRBV5-1 and TRBJ2-1, with 15 nucleotides matching TRBD2. Germline-derived CDR1 and CDR2 are SGHRS and YFSETQ. J gave up 6 bases and V 2 bases, and 6 bases lay outside the gene matches. The CDR3 totals 17 residues. Here the CDR3 reads CASSLNPGLAGGNEQFF. CDR3 DNA, as far as it was read: TGCGCCAGCAGCTTAAATCCGGGACTAGCGGGAGGCAATGAG.

In this sample, this clone turned up many times. The read halts 3 residues ahead of the CDR3 end, with the missing end drawn from the germline J gene. The genes are TRBV19 and TRBJ1-4, with a tentative D call TRBD1 (5 bases). With 1 base removed from V and 3 bases from J, the gap between germline ends came to 18 bases. In germline, CDR1 is LNHDA, CDR2 SQIVND (reference sequence). CDR3 length: 18 residues. The CDR3 loop is CASSIGRWGDEANEKLFF. Incomplete CDR3 DNA: TGTGCCAGTAGTATAGGACGATGGGGCGATGAAGCTAATGAAAAA.

In this sample, this clone turned up many times. The read finishes 3 residues shy of the CDR3 end, and the germline J gene is used to complete it. This chain links TRBV29-1 with TRBJ2-2, with D perhaps TRBD2 (7 bases). The CDR3 totals 16 residues. The germline gives CDR1 SQVTM, CDR2 ANQGSEA. V lost 5 bases and J lost 6, with 22 bases in between. CDR3 DNA, as far as it was read: TGCAGCGTTCTCGACGGCGGGGGCTATTACCCCGGGGAG. Amino acids: CSVLDGGGYYPGE. The entire CDR3 sequence reads CSVLDGGGYYPGELFF.

This clone was detected many times. The CDR3 goes on 3 residues after the read ends, and that part is filled in from the germline J gene. V is TRBV2 and J is TRBJ2-7; 11 bases line up with TRBD2. After removal of 6 bases from V and 3 bases from J, the junction contained 10 bases not matched to a gene. The germline CDR1 and CDR2 sequences are SNHLY and FYNNEI. CDR3 size: 16 residues. The sequenced CDR3 bases are TGTGCCAGCAGGGATGGTACTAGCGGGAGAGTCTACGAG. Its translation: CASRDGTSGRVYE. The full CDR3 reads CASRDGTSGRVYEQYF.

On this clone itself: The sequenced fragment ends 3 residues before the CDR3 boundary, so the rest is inferred from the germline J gene. V usage is TRBV11-2 and J usage is TRBJ1-1; D possibly corresponds to TRBD1 (6 bases). Germline CDR1 is SGHAT and CDR2 is FQNNGV. V lost 5 bases and J 1 base, leaving 11 bases between the germline ends. The CDR3 spans 14 residues. This CDR3 reads CASSPGQTNTEAFF. CDR3 bases read: TGTGCCAGCAGCCCTGGACAGACGAACACTGAA.

This clone is medium-sized in the sample. CDR3 region: CASSFVGTGGRTGELFF. The sequenced part of the CDR3 DNA is TGTGCCAGCAGTTTTGTTGGAACAGGTGGGAGGACCGGGGAG. V gene TRBV12-3 or TRBV12-4 combines with J gene TRBJ2-2; possibly TRBD2 for D (6 bases). The read comes to an end 3 residues before the CDR3 does, leaving the germline J gene to fill in the end. V was shortened by 3 bases and J by 5 bases, with 19 bases between the two germline ends. There are 17 residues in the CDR3.

This clone has at least ten counts. The sequence runs out 3 residues before the end of the CDR3; the remainder is reconstructed from the germline J gene. The rearrangement joins TRBV4-2 to TRBJ1-3, with D maybe TRBD1 (5 bases). Trimming left V 3 bases short and J 7 bases short, with 19 bases between. The CDR3 contains 16 residues. CDR1 and CDR2 from the germline V gene are LGHNA and YNFKEQ. Incomplete CDR3 DNA: TGTGCCAGCAGCCAGACCCTAGGGGCGGTCGGGAACACC. This codes for CASSQTLGAVGNT. The entire CDR3 reads CASSQTLGAVGNTIYF.

This clone has a count of ten or more. With the read ending 3 residues before the CDR3 end, the germline J gene is used to fill in that end. The gene calls are TRBV7-3 and TRBJ2-2; TRBD1 or TRBD2 may be the D gene (6 bases each). The CDR3 runs to 16 residues. CDR1 is SGHTA and CDR2 is FQGTGA in the germline V gene. The V end was cut by 1 base, the J end by 4 bases, with 13 bases between. CDR3 sequence reads: CASSLSPGGGTGELFF. The CDR3 bases that were read are TGTGCCAGCAGCTTAAGTCCCGGAGGGGGCACCGGGGAG.

This clone showed up many times. The missing CDR3 end, 3 residues past where the read stops, is filled in from the germline J gene. The rearrangement links TRBV6-2 or TRBV6-3 to TRBJ2-5; D uncertain. Trimming took 4 bases from V and 1 from J, leaving 7 bases between them. This CDR3 region has 13 residues. CDR1 MNHEY and CDR2 SVGEGT come from the germline V gene. Here the CDR3 reads CASSSPIQETQYF. CDR3 bases read: TGTGCCAGCAGTTCCCCAATCCAAGAGACC.

In its sample, this clone was seen many times. The read terminates 3 residues before the CDR3 end, so the remaining end is supplied by the germline J gene. This chain connects TRBV11-2 to TRBJ1-2, with 8 bases that match TRBD1. The germline CDR1 and CDR2 sequences are SGHAT and FQNNGV. The CDR3 spans 15 residues. Trimming removed 5 bases from V and 4 bases from J; junction bases left unmatched: 9. CDR3 residues: CASSPGDRLIYGYTF. CDR3 DNA (partial): TGTGCCAGCAGCCCAGGGGACAGGCTGATCTATGGC.

This clone was detected ten times or more. The read gets to within 3 residues of the CDR3 end, and the germline J gene fills in the rest. J is TRBJ2-7 and V is TRBV7-2; 8 bases fit TRBD2. Per germline, CDR1 SGHTA and CDR2 FQGNSA. J gave up 2 bases and V 5 bases, and 5 bases lay outside the gene matches. The CDR3 spans 14 residues. CDR3 DNA (partial): TGTGCCAGCAGCCATAGCGGGGAAGCCTACGAG. It translates to CASSHSGEAYE. The whole CDR3 protein reads CASSHSGEAYEQYF.

This clone was recorded many times. The read ends 3 residues shy of where the CDR3 ends; the end is completed using the germline J gene. The genes are TRBV6-2 or TRBV6-3 and TRBJ1-2; 7 bases match TRBD1. This CDR3 comprises 14 residues. Germline V lookup: CDR1 MNHEY, CDR2 SVGEGT. V dropped 6 bases and J dropped 1; count of bases not matched to a gene: 5. The CDR3 region is CASRRQGGNYGYTF. The part of the CDR3 DNA that was read is TGTGCCAGCAGACGACAGGGTGGTAACTATGGC.

In its sample, this clone was seen many times. The read ends 3 residues before the CDR3 terminus; that terminus is restored from the germline J gene. V is TRBV6-2 or TRBV6-3 and J is TRBJ1-5, with TRBD1 matching over 9 bases. J was trimmed by 2 bases and V by 7 bases; bases with no gene match: 6. CDR1 and CDR2 (germline): MNHEY, SVGEGT. The CDR3 has 15 residues. The CDR3 bases that were read are TGTGCCAGCACCCTGACAGGGGGAGGCAATCAGCCC. This gives the protein CASTLTGGGNQP. The whole CDR3 reads CASTLTGGGNQPQHF.

This clone was seen at least ten times. Coverage ceases 3 residues before the CDR3 finishes, and the germline J gene fills in the end. The V and J genes are TRBV15 and TRBJ2-5; the match to TRBD2 covers 9 bases. Germline V gives CDR1 LNHNV, CDR2 YYDKDF (reference sequence). V dropped 0 bases and J dropped 5; count of bases not matched to a gene: 4. This CDR3 spans 15 amino acids. Partial CDR3 DNA: TGTGCCACCAGCAGAGATGAGCGGGGGGTTGAGACC. This gives the protein CATSRDERGVET. The whole CDR3 sequence is CATSRDERGVETQYF.

This clone was seen ten or more times. The CDR3 here is CSALAGGARGDTQYF. The DNA read from the CDR3 is TGCAGTGCGCTGGCGGGGGGGGCCCGCGGGGATACG. This chain connects TRBV20-1 to TRBJ2-3; 9 bases are a match to TRBD2. The read comes to an end 3 residues before the CDR3 does, leaving the germline J gene to fill in the end. V shed 6 bases, J shed 6 bases, and the junction held 13 bases outside the gene matches. Germline CDR1 is DFQATT and CDR2 is SNEGSKA (reference sequence). CDR3 length: 15 amino acids.

The table lists this clone with many counts. The read falls 3 residues short of the CDR3 end, and the missing part is taken from the germline J gene. The chain joins TRBV6-1 to TRBJ1-1; D is uncertain. This CDR3 has 13 residues. V was pared by 3 bases and J by 1 base, with 6 bases between. From germline, CDR1 is MNHNS and CDR2 SASEGT. This CDR3 reads CASSDFRNTEAFF. CDR3 DNA (partial): TGTGCCAGCAGTGACTTCAGGAACACTGAA.